Following are 26 T cell receptor beta chains from one sample sequenced in a study of blood T cell repertoires in COVID-19. The data were produced by immunoSEQ multiplex PCR, yet TCRdb's version contains in-frame clones alone and is incomplete. The sample carries hundreds of thousands of clones, about 90% recorded once. The sequencing sample was made of peripheral blood. The origin of the receptors is a woman aged 18 to 35 with acute or convalescent COVID-19.

The chain employs TRBV5-8 and TRBJ1-5; D unresolved. The germline gives CDR1 SGHTS, CDR2 YDEGEE. CDR3 length equals 15 residues. V shed 0 bases and J shed 0 bases, with 7 bases lying between them. This chain's CDR3 is CASSLESHSNQPQHF. The DNA of the CDR3 is TGTGCCAGCAGCTTGGAATCCCATAGCAATCAGCCCCAGCATTTT.

In nucleotides, the CDR3 is TGCGCCAGCACAGGCGGGGAAGATACGCAGTATTTT. It is translated as CASTGGEDTQYF. V usage is TRBV5-1 and J usage is TRBJ2-3, with TRBD2 as a possible D gene (6 bases). Germline lookup yields CDR1 SGHRS and CDR2 YFSETQ. Trimming removed 6 bases from V and 5 bases from J, with 10 bases in between. CDR3 length equals 12 residues.

The chain joins TRBV3-1 (or the pseudogene TRBV3-2) to TRBJ1-3, with TRBD1 as a possible D gene (6 bases). The CDR3 extends over 13 amino acids. Trimming pared 3 bases from V and 5 bases from J, leaving 8 bases between. Germline V gives CDR1 LGHDT, CDR2 YNNKEL (reference sequence). In DNA, the CDR3 is TGTGCCAGCAGCCACACAGGGCGAAACACCATATATTTT. It is translated as CASSHTGRNTIYF.

Comment on this clone: The sample holds other DNA sequences that translate to the same CDR3. The chain joins TRBV7-9 to TRBJ1-2; D may be TRBD1 (5 bases). Germline-derived CDR1 and CDR2 are SEHNR and FQNEAQ (reference sequence). Trimming stripped 1 base from V and 5 bases from J, with 8 bases between. The CDR3 is made up of 13 amino acids. CDR3 nucleotides: TGTGCCAGCAGCTTAGGCGGGGGGTATGGCTACACCTTC. Protein sequence: CASSLGGGYGYTF. Using reference TRBV7-9 and TRBJ1-2 for the parts outside the CDR3, the full variable domain is DTGVSQNPRHKITKRGQNVTFRCDPISEHNRLYWYRQTLGQGPEFLTYFQNEAQLEKSRLLSDRFSAERPKGSFSTLEIQRTEQGDSAMYLCASSLGGGYGYTFGSGTRLTVV.

V gene TRBV30 combines with J gene TRBJ2-3; 8 bases fit TRBD2. This CDR3 is built from 19 residues. Germline V CDR1 and CDR2: GTSNPN, SVGIG (reference sequence). V lost 0 bases and J lost 0; bases outside the gene matches: 14. This CDR3 is CAWSVYSGGPASSTDTQYF. In DNA, the CDR3 is TGTGCCTGGAGTGTGTACAGCGGGGGACCCGCATCTAGCACAGATACGCAGTATTTT.

The rearrangement uses TRBV2 and TRBJ1-5, with D maybe TRBD1 (5 bases). V lost 4 bases and J 5 bases, leaving 12 bases between the germline ends. CDR3 length: 14 amino acids. Germline V gives CDR1 SNHLY, CDR2 FYNNEI. CDR3 in DNA: TGTGCCAGCAGTGTCCGGCAGGGCGATCAGCCCCAGCATTTT. It is translated as CASSVRQGDQPQHF.

This clone was found a few times. The rearrangement links TRBV2 to TRBJ1-2; weak D call: TRBD1 (6 bases). The CDR3 is made up of 14 amino acids. Germline-derived CDR1 and CDR2 are SNHLY and FYNNEI. V lost 8 bases and J 8 bases, leaving 21 bases between the germline ends. The CDR3 protein is CASAQGRPLDGYTF. The CDR3 coding sequence is TGTGCCAGCGCCCAGGGGAGACCGCTTGACGGCTACACCTTC.

J is TRBJ1-2 and V is TRBV30, with TRBD1 matching over 7 bases. With V trimmed by 3 bases and J by 1 base, 5 bases remained unmatched. CDR1 and CDR2 (germline): GTSNPN, SVGIG (reference sequence). The CDR3 spans 14 residues. The CDR3 here is CAWRGDSFNYGYTF. Written as DNA, the CDR3 is TGTGCCTGGAGGGGGGACAGCTTTAACTATGGCTACACCTTC.

The V call is TRBV28, the J call TRBJ1-1, with D maybe TRBD1 (6 bases). The length of the CDR3 is 15 residues. Germline CDR1 is MDHEN and CDR2 is SYDVKM. Trimming stripped 4 bases from V and 0 bases from J, with 12 bases between. This CDR3 reads CASSSLTGMNTEAFF. The CDR3 nucleotides read TGTGCCAGCAGTTCACTCACAGGGATGAACACTGAAGCTTTCTTT.

As for this clone: This may come from a read error, since a much larger clone is one base off. The gene calls are TRBV5-4 and TRBJ1-1; D might be TRBD1 (6 bases). With 5 bases removed from V and 2 bases from J, the gap between germline ends came to 10 bases. The CDR3 is 13 amino acids. CDR1 is SGHNT and CDR2 is YYREEE in the germline V gene (reference sequence). The DNA of the CDR3 is TGTGCCAGCAGTGACAGGAGCAACACTGAAGCTTTCTTT. Amino acid sequence: CASSDRSNTEAFF.

The CDR3: CASSLRLDSTDTQYF. CDR3 DNA sequence: TGTGCCAGCAGCTTAAGACTCGATAGCACAGATACGCAGTATTTT. V gene TRBV7-2 combines with J gene TRBJ2-3, with D unresolved. The V end lost 2 bases, the J end lost 0 bases, and 9 bases lay between the germline ends. CDR1 is SGHTA, CDR2 FQGNSA, per germline. The CDR3 has 15 amino acids.

This clone was picked up a small number of times. The V and J genes are TRBV6-5 and TRBJ1-5; perhaps TRBD1 as D (5 bases). Germline assignment: CDR1 MNHEY and CDR2 SVGAGI. With 6 bases removed from V and 3 bases from J, the gap between germline ends came to 15 bases. CDR3 size: 15 residues. The CDR3 DNA is TGTGCCAGCAGCACGGCGACAGATCCCAATCAGCCCCAGCATTTT. Residues: CASSTATDPNQPQHF.

The V gene is TRBV25-1, the J gene TRBJ1-1; tentative D call: TRBD1 (5 bases). Germline CDR1 MGHDK, CDR2 SYGVNS. Trimming stripped 2 bases from V and 1 base from J, with 14 bases between. The CDR3 sequence is 16 residues long. CDR3 residues: CASSERTTAKNTEAFF. The DNA of the CDR3 is TGTGCCAGCAGTGAAAGGACAACAGCAAAGAACACTGAAGCTTTCTTT.

The rearrangement links TRBV9 to TRBJ1-3, with TRBD1 matching 7 bases. CDR1 is SGDLS, CDR2 YYNGEE, per germline. This CDR3 has 17 residues. Unmatched junction bases numbered 6, after V lost 0 bases and J lost 0 bases. The DNA of the CDR3 is TGTGCCAGCAGCGTAGTGGGGTGGACAGGCTCTGGAAACACCATATATTTT. As protein: CASSVVGWTGSGNTIYF.

This clone was observed a few times. The gene calls are TRBV6-5 and TRBJ1-3, with D maybe TRBD1 (5 bases). Germline CDR1 reads MNHEY; CDR2 reads SVGAGI. V was clipped by 5 bases and J by 2 bases, with 13 bases between them. The CDR3 loop spans 15 amino acids. CDR3 amino acids: CASSTDKGAGNTIYF. CDR3 DNA: TGTGCCAGCAGTACCGACAAAGGGGCTGGAAACACCATATATTTT.

The rearrangement links TRBV18 to TRBJ1-6; D gene unclear. The germline CDR1 and CDR2 sequences are KGHSH and LQKENI. There are 13 residues in the CDR3. The V end was cut by 5 bases, the J end by 6 bases, with 8 bases between. Here the CDR3 reads CASSAEANSPLHF. The CDR3 DNA reads TGTGCCAGCTCAGCCGAAGCTAATTCACCCCTCCACTTT.

The chain is built from TRBV19 and TRBJ1-1, with D maybe TRBD1 (6 bases). CDR3 length: 14 amino acids. V shed 3 bases and J shed 4 bases, with 12 bases lying between them. The V gene's germline CDR1 is LNHDA and CDR2 SQIVND (reference sequence). The CDR3 is CASSIKDRGTEAFF. Written as DNA, the CDR3 is TGTGCCAGTAGTATTAAGGACAGAGGCACTGAAGCTTTCTTT.

The CDR3 sequence: CATGEANTEAFF. In DNA form, the CDR3 reads TGTGCCACCGGGGAGGCGAACACTGAAGCTTTCTTT. The rearrangement links TRBV12-3 or TRBV12-4 to TRBJ1-1; no clear D. The V end lost 10 bases, the J end lost 1 base, and 10 bases lay between the germline ends. The CDR3 is 12 residues long.

This clone has only one observation. This chain joins TRBV5-1 and TRBJ2-7; a weak D match, TRBD1 (6 bases). Trimming took 0 bases from V and 4 from J, leaving 23 bases between them. CDR3 length: 18 residues. Per germline, CDR1 SGHRS and CDR2 YFSETQ. CDR3 protein: CASSLAPGTPTLWYEQYF. CDR3 DNA: TGCGCCAGCAGCTTGGCTCCCGGGACACCCACCCTGTGGTACGAGCAGTACTTC.

The chain recombines TRBV3-1 (or the pseudogene TRBV3-2) with TRBJ2-7; weak D call: TRBD2 (6 bases). The CDR3 sequence is 15 residues long. Trimming cost V 0 bases and J 0 bases, with 9 bases left between them. Germline CDR1 reads LGHDT; CDR2 reads YNNKEL (reference sequence). CDR3 protein: CASSQDDGSSYEQYF. CDR3 bases: TGTGCCAGCAGCCAAGATGACGGGAGCTCCTACGAGCAGTACTTC.

The DNA of the CDR3 is TGCGCCAGCAGCTTGGGAGGCGATCTCTCCTACAATGAGCAGTTCTTC. It yields the protein CASSLGGDLSYNEQFF. The V call is TRBV5-1, the J call TRBJ2-1; D is unclear. This CDR3 has 16 amino acids. V was shortened by 0 bases and J by 0 bases, with 10 bases between the two germline ends. Germline V lookup: CDR1 SGHRS, CDR2 YFSETQ.

The chain recombines TRBV18 with TRBJ1-2, with D tentatively TRBD1 (6 bases). The CDR3 extends over 13 amino acids. The germline V gene encodes CDR1 KGHSH and CDR2 LQKENI. Deletions cut 2 bases from V and 8 bases from J, with 12 bases between. The CDR3 bases are TGTGCCAGCTCACCAGCGGGGGCCTGGGGCTACACCTTC. Translated, it gives CASSPAGAWGYTF.

The CDR3 bases are TGTGCCAGCAGCTGGGGGGACTTTAACACTGAAGCTTTCTTT. Protein product: CASSWGDFNTEAFF. V and J are TRBV2 and TRBJ1-1; TRBD1 is a possible D gene (5 bases). V was cut by 6 bases and J by 2 bases, with 13 bases left in between. The CDR3 runs 14 residues. Germline V gives CDR1 SNHLY, CDR2 FYNNEI.

The rearrangement joins TRBV19 to TRBJ1-3; D call uncertain. Per germline, CDR1 LNHDA and CDR2 SQIVND (reference sequence). V was trimmed by 3 bases and J by 1 base, leaving 7 bases between them. The CDR3 covers 14 residues. The CDR3: CASSIRSSGNTIYF. The CDR3 DNA sequence: TGTGCCAGTAGTATTCGCAGTTCTGGAAACACCATATATTTT.

The gene calls are TRBV5-1 and TRBJ2-7; 9 nucleotides line up with TRBD1. The CDR3 is made up of 15 amino acids. The V and J ends lost 2 bases and 6 bases, in that order; junction bases with no gene match: 9. Germline CDR1 SGHRS, CDR2 YFSETQ. The CDR3 DNA reads as TGCGCCAGCAGCTTTCAGGGACAGGGTAGTGGCGAGCAGTACTTC. Residues: CASSFQGQGSGEQYF.

This clone occurred once. The genes are TRBV7-8 and TRBJ1-5; D remains ambiguous. V was shortened by 3 bases and J by 5 bases, with 11 bases between the two germline ends. Germline V gives CDR1 SGHVS, CDR2 FQNEAQ. The CDR3 length is 14 residues. The CDR3 DNA reads as TGTGCCAGCAGCTTCGCTTACAAAGATCAGCCCCAGCATTTT. It encodes CASSFAYKDQPQHF.